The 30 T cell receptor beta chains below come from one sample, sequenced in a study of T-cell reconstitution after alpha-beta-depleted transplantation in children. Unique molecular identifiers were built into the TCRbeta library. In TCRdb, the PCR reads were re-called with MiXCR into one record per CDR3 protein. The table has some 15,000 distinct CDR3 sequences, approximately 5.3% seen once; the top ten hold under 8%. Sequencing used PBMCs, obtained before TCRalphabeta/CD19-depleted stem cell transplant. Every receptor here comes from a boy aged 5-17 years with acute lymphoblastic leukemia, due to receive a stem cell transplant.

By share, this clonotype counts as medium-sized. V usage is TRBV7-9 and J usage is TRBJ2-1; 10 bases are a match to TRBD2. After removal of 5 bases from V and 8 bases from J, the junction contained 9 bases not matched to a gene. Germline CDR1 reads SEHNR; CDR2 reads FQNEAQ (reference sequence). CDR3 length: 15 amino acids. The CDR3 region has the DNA TGTGCCAGCAGCCCTAGCGGGAGAATTATAGATGAGCAGTTCTTC. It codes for CASSPSGRIIDEQFF.

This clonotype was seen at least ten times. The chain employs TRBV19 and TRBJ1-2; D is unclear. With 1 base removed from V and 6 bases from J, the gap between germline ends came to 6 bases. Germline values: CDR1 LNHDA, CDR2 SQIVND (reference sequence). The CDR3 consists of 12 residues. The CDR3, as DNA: TGTGCCAGTAGTATAGGTGCGGATGGCTACACCTTC. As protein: CASSIGADGYTF.

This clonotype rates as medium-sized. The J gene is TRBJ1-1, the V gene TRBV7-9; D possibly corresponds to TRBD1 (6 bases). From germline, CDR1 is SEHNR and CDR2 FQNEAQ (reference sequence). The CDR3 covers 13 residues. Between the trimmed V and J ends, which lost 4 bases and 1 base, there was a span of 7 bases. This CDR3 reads CASSWTANTEAFF. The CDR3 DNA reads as TGTGCCAGCAGCTGGACAGCGAACACTGAAGCTTTCTTT. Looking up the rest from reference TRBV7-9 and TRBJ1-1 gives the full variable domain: DTGVSQNPRHKITKRGQNVTFRCDPISEHNRLYWYRQTLGQGPEFLTYFQNEAQLEKSRLLSDRFSAERPKGSFSTLEIQRTEQGDSAMYLCASSWTANTEAFFGQGTRLTVV.

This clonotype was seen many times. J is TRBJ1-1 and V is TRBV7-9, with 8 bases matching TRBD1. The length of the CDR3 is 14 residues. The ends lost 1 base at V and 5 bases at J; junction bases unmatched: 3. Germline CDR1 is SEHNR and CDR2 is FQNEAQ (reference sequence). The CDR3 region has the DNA TGTGCCAGCAGCTTAGGACAGGGGTTTACTGAAGCTTTCTTT. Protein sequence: CASSLGQGFTEAFF.

CDR3 sequence reads: CCARRSPSGHTGELFF. The CDR3 coding sequence is TGCTGCGCTAGAAGATCCCCTAGCGGACACACCGGGGAGCTGTTTTTT. V and J are TRBV20-1 and TRBJ2-2, with 7 positions matching TRBD2. CDR1 is DFQATT and CDR2 is SNEGSKA in the germline V gene (reference sequence). The CDR3 runs to 16 residues.

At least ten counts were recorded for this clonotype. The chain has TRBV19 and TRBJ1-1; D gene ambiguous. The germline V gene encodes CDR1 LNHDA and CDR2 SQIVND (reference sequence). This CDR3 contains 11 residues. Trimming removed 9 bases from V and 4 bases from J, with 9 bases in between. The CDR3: CASCDLTEAFF. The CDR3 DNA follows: TGTGCCAGCTGCGACCTCACTGAAGCTTTCTTT.

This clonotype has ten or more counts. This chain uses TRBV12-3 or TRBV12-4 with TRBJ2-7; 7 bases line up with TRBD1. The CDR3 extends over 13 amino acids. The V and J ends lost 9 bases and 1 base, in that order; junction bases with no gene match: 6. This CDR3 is CASRDRESYEQYF. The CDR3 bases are TGTGCCAGTCGAGACAGGGAATCCTACGAGCAGTACTTC.

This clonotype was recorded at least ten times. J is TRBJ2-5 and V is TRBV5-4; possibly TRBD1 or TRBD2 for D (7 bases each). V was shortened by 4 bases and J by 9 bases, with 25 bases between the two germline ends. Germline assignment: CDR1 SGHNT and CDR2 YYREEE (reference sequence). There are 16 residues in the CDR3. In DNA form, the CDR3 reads TGTGCCAGCAGCAAGGCCGGGACAGCGGGGTTAGGGCCCCAGTACTTC. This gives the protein CASSKAGTAGLGPQYF. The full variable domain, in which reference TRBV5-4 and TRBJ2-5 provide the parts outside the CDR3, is ETGVTQSPTHLIKTRGQQVTLRCSSQSGHNTVSWYQQALGQGPQFIFQYYREEENGRGNFPPRFSGLQFPNYSSELNVNALELDDSALYLCASSKAGTAGLGPQYFGPGTRLLVL.

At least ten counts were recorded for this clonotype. This chain's CDR3 is CASSSHTVDPYTF. CDR3 bases: TGTGCCAGCAGCTCCCATACAGTAGATCCCTACACCTTC. The rearrangement links TRBV7-2 to TRBJ1-2, with D unresolved. CDR1 SGHTA and CDR2 FQGNSA come from the germline V gene. V lost 4 bases and J lost 10, with 16 bases in between. This CDR3 comprises 13 residues.

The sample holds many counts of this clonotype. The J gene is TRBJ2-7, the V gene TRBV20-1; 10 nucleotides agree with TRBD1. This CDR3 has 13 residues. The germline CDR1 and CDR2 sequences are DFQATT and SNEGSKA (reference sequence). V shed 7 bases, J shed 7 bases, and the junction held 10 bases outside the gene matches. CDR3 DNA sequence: TGCAGTGTTCGACAGGGGGCGCGGTGGGAGCAGTACTTC. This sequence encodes CSVRQGARWEQYF.

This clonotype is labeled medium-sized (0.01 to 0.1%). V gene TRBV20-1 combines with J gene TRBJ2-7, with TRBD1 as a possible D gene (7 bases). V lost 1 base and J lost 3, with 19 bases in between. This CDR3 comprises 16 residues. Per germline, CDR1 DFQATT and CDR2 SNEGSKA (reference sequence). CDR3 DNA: TGCAGTGCTAGAGGCGGGACAGCTGCTCCCGACTACGAGCAGTACTTC. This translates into CSARGGTAAPDYEQYF.

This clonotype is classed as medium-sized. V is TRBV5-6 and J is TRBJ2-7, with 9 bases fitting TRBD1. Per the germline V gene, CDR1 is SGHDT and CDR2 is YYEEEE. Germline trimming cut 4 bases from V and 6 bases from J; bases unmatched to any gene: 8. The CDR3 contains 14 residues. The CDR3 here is CASSLRDRESEQYF. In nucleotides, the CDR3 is TGTGCCAGCAGCCTCCGGGACAGGGAATCCGAGCAGTACTTC.

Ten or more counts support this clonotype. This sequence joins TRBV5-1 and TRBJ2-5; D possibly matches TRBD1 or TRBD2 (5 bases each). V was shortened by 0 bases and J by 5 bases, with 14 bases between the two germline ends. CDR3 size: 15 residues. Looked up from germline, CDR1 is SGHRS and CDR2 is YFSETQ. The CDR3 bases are TGCGCCAGCAGCTTGGGATCCGGGGCCGGGGAGACCCAGTACTTC. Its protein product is CASSLGSGAGETQYF.

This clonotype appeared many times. The CDR3 protein is CASSAGPQGHQPQHF. CDR3 bases: TGTGCCAGCAGCGCGGGTCCCCAGGGCCATCAGCCCCAGCATTTT. The chain couples TRBV9 to TRBJ1-5, with a possible D match to TRBD1 (5 bases). The CDR3 sequence is 15 residues long. The V end lost 3 bases, the J end lost 5 bases, and 15 bases lay between the germline ends. Germline V CDR1 and CDR2: SGDLS, YYNGEE.

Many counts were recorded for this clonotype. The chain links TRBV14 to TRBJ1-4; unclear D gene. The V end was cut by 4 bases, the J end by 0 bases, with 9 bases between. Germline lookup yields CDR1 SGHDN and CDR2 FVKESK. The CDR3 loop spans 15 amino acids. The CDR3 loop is CASSLYTATNEKLFF. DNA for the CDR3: TGTGCCAGCAGCCTCTACACCGCAACTAATGAAAAACTGTTTTTT.

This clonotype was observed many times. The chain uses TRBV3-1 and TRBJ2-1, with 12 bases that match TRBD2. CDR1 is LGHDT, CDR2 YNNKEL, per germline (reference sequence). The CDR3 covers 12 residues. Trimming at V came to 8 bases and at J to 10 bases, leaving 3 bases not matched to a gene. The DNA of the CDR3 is TGTGCCAGCGAAACTAGCGGGAGGGAGCAGTTCTTC. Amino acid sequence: CASETSGREQFF.

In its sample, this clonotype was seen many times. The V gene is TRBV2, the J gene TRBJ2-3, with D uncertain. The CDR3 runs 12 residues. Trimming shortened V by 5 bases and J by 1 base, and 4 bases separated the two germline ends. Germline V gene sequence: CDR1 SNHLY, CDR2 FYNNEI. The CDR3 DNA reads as TGTGCCAGCAGTCCGGGCACAGATACGCAGTATTTT. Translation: CASSPGTDTQYF.

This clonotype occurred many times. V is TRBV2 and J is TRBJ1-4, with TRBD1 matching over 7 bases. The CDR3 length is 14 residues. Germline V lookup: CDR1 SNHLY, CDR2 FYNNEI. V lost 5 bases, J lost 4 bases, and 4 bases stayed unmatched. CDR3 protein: CASSSRGNNEKLFF. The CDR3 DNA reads TGTGCCAGCAGTTCCAGGGGGAATAATGAAAAACTGTTTTTT.

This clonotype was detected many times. The CDR3 is CSARDPFGQGAVETQYF. CDR3 nucleotide sequence: TGCAGTGCTAGAGATCCTTTTGGACAGGGGGCCGTTGAGACCCAGTACTTC. This rearrangement joins TRBV20-1 to TRBJ2-5; 11 bases align to TRBD1. The CDR3 runs 17 residues. J was trimmed by 5 bases and V by 0 bases; bases with no gene match: 11. Germline CDR1 DFQATT, CDR2 SNEGSKA (reference sequence).

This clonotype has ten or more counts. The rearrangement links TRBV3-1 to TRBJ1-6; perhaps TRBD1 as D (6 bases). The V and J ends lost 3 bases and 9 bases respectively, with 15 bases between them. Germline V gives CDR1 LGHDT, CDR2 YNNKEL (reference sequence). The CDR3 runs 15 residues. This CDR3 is CASSQATGRVSPLHF. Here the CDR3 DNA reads TGTGCCAGCAGCCAGGCAACAGGGAGGGTTTCACCCCTCCACTTT. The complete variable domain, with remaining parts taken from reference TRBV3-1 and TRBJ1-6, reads DTAVSQTPKYLVTQMGNDKSIKCEQNLGHDTMYWYKQDSKKFLKIMFSYNNKELIINETVPNRFSPKSPDKAHLNLHINSLELGDSAVYFCASSQATGRVSPLHFGNGTRLTVT.

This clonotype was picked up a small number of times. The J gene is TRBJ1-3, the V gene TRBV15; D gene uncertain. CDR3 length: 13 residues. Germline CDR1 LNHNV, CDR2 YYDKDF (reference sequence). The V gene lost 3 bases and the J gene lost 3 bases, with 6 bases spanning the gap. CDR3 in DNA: TGTGCCACCAGCAGCATTATTGGAAACACCATATATTTT. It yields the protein CATSSIIGNTIYF. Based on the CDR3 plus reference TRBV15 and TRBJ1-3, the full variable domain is DAMVIQNPRYQVTQFGKPVTLSCSQTLNHNVMYWYQQKSSQAPKLLFHYYDKDFNNEADTPDNFQSRRPNTSFCFLDIRSPGLGDTAMYLCATSSIIGNTIYFGEGSWLTVV.

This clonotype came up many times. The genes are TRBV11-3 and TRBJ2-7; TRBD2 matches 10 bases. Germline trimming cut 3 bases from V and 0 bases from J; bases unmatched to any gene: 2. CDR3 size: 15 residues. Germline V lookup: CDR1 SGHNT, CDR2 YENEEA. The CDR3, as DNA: TGTGCCAGCAGCTTTCTAGCGGGAGACTCCTACGAGCAGTACTTC. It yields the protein CASSFLAGDSYEQYF.

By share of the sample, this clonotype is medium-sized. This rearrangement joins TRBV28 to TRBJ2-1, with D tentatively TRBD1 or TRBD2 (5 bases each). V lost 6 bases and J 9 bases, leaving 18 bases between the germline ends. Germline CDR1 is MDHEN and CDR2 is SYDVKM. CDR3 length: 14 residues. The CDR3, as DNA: TGTGCCAGCAGCCCCGGGACCCTTCTTGTTGAGCAGTTCTTC. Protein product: CASSPGTLLVEQFF.

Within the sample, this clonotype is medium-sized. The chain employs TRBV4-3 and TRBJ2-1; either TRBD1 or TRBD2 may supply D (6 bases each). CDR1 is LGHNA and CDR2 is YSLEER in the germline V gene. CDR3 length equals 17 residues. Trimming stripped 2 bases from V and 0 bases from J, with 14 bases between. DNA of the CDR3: TGCGCCAGCAGCCAATCCTCGGGGGCCAGCTCCTACAATGAGCAGTTCTTC. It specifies CASSQSSGASSYNEQFF.

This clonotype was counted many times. This CDR3 reads CSAPLRASGGVGSYNEQFF. The CDR3 region has the DNA TGCAGTGCGCCCCTTCGTGCTAGCGGGGGGGTAGGGTCCTACAATGAGCAGTTCTTC. The chain links TRBV20-1 to TRBJ2-1; 12 bases agree with TRBD2. Germline-derived CDR1 and CDR2 are DFQATT and SNEGSKA (reference sequence). The CDR3 is 19 amino acids. V dropped 6 bases and J dropped 1; count of bases not matched to a gene: 16.

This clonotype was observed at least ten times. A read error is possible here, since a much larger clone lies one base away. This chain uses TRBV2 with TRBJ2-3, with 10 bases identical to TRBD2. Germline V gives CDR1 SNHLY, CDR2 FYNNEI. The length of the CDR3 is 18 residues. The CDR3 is CTSSPPSSGGLPADTQYF. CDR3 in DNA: TGTACCAGCAGTCCCCCTTCTAGCGGGGGCCTCCCGGCAGATACGCAGTATTTT.

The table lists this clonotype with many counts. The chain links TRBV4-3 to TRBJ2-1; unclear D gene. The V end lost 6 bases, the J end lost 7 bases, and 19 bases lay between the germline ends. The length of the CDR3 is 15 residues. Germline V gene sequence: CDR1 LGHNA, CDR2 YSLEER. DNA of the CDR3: TGCGCCAGCAGACTTGAATCGGACGGCAGGAATGAGCAGTTCTTC. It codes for CASRLESDGRNEQFF.

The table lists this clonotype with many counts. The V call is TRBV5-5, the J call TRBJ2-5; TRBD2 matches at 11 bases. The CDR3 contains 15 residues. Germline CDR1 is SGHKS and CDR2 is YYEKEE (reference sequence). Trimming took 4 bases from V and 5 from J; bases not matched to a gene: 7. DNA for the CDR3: TGTGCCAGCAGCCTACCGACTAGCGGGGTCGAGACCCAGTACTTC. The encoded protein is CASSLPTSGVETQYF.

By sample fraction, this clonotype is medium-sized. The CDR3 bases are TGCGCCAGCAGTACGACCGGGACTAGCTATGAGCAGTTCTTC. Translation: CASSTTGTSYEQFF. This sequence joins TRBV4-1 and TRBJ2-1; 9 bases map to TRBD2. The germline V gene has CDR1 MGHRA and CDR2 YSYEKL. This CDR3 is built from 14 residues. The trim removed 6 bases at V and 8 bases at J, leaving 8 bases unmatched.

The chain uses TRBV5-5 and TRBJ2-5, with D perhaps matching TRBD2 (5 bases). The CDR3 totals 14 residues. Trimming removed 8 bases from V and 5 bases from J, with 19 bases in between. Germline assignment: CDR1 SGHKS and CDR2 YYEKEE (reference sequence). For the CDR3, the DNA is TGTGCCAGGAGCCCTCGGGGAGTGGGGGAGACCCAGTACTTC. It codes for CARSPRGVGETQYF.